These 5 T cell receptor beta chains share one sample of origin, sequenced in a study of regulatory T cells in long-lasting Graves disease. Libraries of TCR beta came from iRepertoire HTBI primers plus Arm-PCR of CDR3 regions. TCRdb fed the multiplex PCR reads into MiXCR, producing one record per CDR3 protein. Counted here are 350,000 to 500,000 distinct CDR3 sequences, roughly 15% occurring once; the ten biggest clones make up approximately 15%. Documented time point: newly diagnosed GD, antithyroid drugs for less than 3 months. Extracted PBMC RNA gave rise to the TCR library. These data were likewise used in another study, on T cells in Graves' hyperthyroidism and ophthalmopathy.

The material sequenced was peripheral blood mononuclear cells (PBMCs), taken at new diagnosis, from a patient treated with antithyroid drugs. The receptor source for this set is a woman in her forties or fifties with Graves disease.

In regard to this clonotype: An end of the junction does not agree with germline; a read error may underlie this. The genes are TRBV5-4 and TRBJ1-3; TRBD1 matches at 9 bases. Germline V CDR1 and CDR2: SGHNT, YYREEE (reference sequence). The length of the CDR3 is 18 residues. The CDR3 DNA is TGTGCCAGCAGCTTGTACGGGACAGGGATGGTGTCTGGAGACACCATATATTTT. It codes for CASSLYGTGMVSGDTIYF.

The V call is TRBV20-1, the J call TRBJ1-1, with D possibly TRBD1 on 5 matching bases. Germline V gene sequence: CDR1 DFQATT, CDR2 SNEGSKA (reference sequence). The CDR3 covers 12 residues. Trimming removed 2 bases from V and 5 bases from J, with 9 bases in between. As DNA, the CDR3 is TGCAGTGCTAGAACAGGATTAACTGAAGCTTTCTTT. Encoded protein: CSARTGLTEAFF.

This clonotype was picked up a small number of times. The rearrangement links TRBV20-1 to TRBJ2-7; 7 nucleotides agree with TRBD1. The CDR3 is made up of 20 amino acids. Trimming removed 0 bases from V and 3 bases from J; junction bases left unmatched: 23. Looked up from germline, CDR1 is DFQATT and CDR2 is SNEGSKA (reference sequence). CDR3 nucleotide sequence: TGCAGTGCTAGAGATAGGCCACACCTCTCCAGGGGGTCAGGATACTACGAGCAGTACTTC. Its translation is CSARDRPHLSRGSGYYEQYF.

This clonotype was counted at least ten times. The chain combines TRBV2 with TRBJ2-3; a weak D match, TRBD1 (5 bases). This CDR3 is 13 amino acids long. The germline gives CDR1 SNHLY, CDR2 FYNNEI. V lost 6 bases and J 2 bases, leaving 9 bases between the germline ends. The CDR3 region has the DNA TGTGCCAGCAGGCAGGGTTACACAGATACGCAGTATTTT. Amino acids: CASRQGYTDTQYF.

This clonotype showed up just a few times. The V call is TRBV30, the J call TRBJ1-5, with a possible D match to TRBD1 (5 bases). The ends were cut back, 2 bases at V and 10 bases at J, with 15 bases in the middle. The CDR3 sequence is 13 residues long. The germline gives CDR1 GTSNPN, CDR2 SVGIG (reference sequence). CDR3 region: CAWSNGVWDPQHF. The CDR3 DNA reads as TGTGCCTGGAGTAACGGTGTCTGGGACCCCCAGCATTTT.